This passage covers 29 T cell receptor beta chains from one sample sequenced in a study of cytomegalovirus exposure and HLA in healthy donors. The table came from immunoSEQ multiplex PCR; TCRdb's copy has only in-frame clones and leaves some out. The profile shows under 80,000 clones, more than 70% of them singletons. What was sequenced was PBMCs. Receptors originate from a woman in her late teens or twenties in good health and CMV-seronegative.

This clone occurred once. V usage is TRBV7-2 and J usage is TRBJ1-2; D unresolved. Germline CDR1 SGHTA, CDR2 FQGNSA. V lost 5 bases and J 5 bases, leaving 18 bases between the germline ends. The CDR3 totals 15 residues. CDR3 protein: CASSRTLSGAYGYTF. CDR3 nucleotides: TGTGCCAGCAGCCGAACCCTTTCAGGTGCTTATGGCTACACCTTC.

The chain links TRBV27 to TRBJ1-2; a possible D gene is TRBD1 (6 bases). Looked up from germline, CDR1 is MNHEY and CDR2 is SMNVEV (reference sequence). Trimming took off 7 bases at V and 8 bases at J, with 20 bases between the two ends. The CDR3 contains 14 residues. DNA of the CDR3: TGTGCCAGCACAGTTCCAGGGGATCCGTCCGGCTACACCTTC. Its protein is CASTVPGDPSGYTF.

V is TRBV7-2 and J is TRBJ2-7; TRBD1 matches 9 bases. Per germline, CDR1 SGHTA and CDR2 FQGNSA. The CDR3 has 12 residues. V was clipped by 5 bases and J by 8 bases; unmatched bases: 4. The CDR3 bases are TGTGCCAGCAGCCCTGGGACAGGGAAGCAGTACTTC. Its translation: CASSPGTGKQYF.

The rearrangement links TRBV7-2 to TRBJ2-1, with 9 nucleotides matching TRBD1. CDR3 length equals 15 residues. Germline V CDR1 and CDR2: SGHTA, FQGNSA. Trimming cost V 4 bases and J 1 base; bases outside gene matches: 2. The CDR3 DNA reads TGTGCCAGCAGCTGGACAGGGGTATCCTACAATGAGCAGTTCTTC. This translates into CASSWTGVSYNEQFF.

This chain links TRBV15 with TRBJ1-4; 9 bases match TRBD1. J was trimmed by 8 bases and V by 5 bases; bases with no gene match: 6. The CDR3 contains 14 residues. Germline assignment: CDR1 LNHNV and CDR2 YYDKDF (reference sequence). The DNA for the CDR3 is TGTGCCACCAGCGAACAGGGGGCGCAGGAAAAACTGTTTTTT. The encoded protein is CATSEQGAQEKLFF.

CDR3 protein: CASSLGGQGTHGYTF. The CDR3 region has the DNA TGTGCCAGCAGCTTAGGTGGACAGGGGACCCATGGCTACACCTTC. The rearrangement joins TRBV7-2 to TRBJ1-2, with TRBD1 matching over 9 bases. The CDR3 runs to 15 residues. Losses at the gene ends were 1 base for V and 6 bases for J; bases not matched to a gene: 6. The germline CDR1 and CDR2 sequences are SGHTA and FQGNSA.

CDR3 sequence: CASSDGLAGSFAKQFF. The CDR3 DNA reads as TGTGCCAGCAGTGACGGACTAGCGGGATCCTTTGCTAAGCAGTTCTTC. The rearrangement links TRBV6-1 to TRBJ2-1; 12 nucleotides line up with TRBD2. The CDR3 is 16 amino acids. The junction had 11 bases not matched to a gene; V was cut back by 3 bases and J by 11 bases. CDR1 is MNHNS, CDR2 SASEGT, per germline.

The V call is TRBV5-6, the J call TRBJ1-1; 9 bases match TRBD1. Trimming removed 1 base from V and 8 bases from J; junction bases left unmatched: 12. Per the germline V gene, CDR1 is SGHDT and CDR2 is YYEEEE. The CDR3 length is 16 residues. CDR3 nucleotide sequence: TGTGCCAGCAGCTTGAGGGGACAGGGCGCCACGGCCGAAGCTTTCTTT. Its protein is CASSLRGQGATAEAFF.

The CDR3 DNA follows: TGCGCCAGCAGCTTGGTCGGCGGGGGTATGGACGATGGCTACACCTTC. Translation: CASSLVGGGMDDGYTF. The chain combines TRBV5-1 with TRBJ1-2; maybe TRBD1 (5 bases). In germline, CDR1 is SGHRS, CDR2 YFSETQ. The V end lost 0 bases, the J end lost 6 bases, and 18 bases lay between the germline ends. The CDR3 contains 16 residues.

This chain links TRBV5-5 with TRBJ2-7; D perhaps matches TRBD1 (5 bases). The germline V gene encodes CDR1 SGHKS and CDR2 YYEKEE (reference sequence). V lost 7 bases and J lost 4, with 18 bases in between. The CDR3 sequence is 14 residues long. This chain's CDR3 is CASQRTVTAYEQYF. The DNA of the CDR3 is TGTGCCAGCCAAAGGACCGTGACAGCGTACGAGCAGTACTTC. The entire variable domain, with the rest obtained from reference TRBV5-5 and TRBJ2-7, is as follows: DAGVTQSPTHLIKTRGQQVTLRCSPISGHKSVSWYQQVLGQGPQFIFQYYEKEERGRGNFPDRFSARQFPNYSSELNVNALLLGDSALYLCASQRTVTAYEQYFGPGTRLTVT.

The V gene is TRBV4-2, the J gene TRBJ2-1; TRBD1 matches at 8 bases. Per germline, CDR1 LGHNA and CDR2 YNFKEQ. The CDR3 totals 16 residues. Trimming removed 2 bases from V and 5 bases from J; junction bases left unmatched: 8. The CDR3 DNA reads as TGTGCCAGCAGCCAATATAACAGGGGGTTCGACAATGAGCAGTTCTTC. As protein: CASSQYNRGFDNEQFF.

The V gene is TRBV27, the J gene TRBJ2-7; tentative D call: TRBD1 (7 bases). There are 17 residues in the CDR3. The germline CDR1 and CDR2 sequences are MNHEY and SMNVEV (reference sequence). V was trimmed by 4 bases and J by 4 bases, leaving 23 bases between them. The CDR3 loop is CASSSGGLEGAWYEQYF. In nucleotides, the CDR3 is TGTGCCAGCAGTTCAGGGGGGTTGGAGGGGGCTTGGTACGAGCAGTACTTC.

The chain joins TRBV2 to TRBJ2-7; 9 nucleotides align to TRBD2. Germline trimming cut 4 bases from V and 6 bases from J; bases unmatched to any gene: 4. This CDR3 spans 13 amino acids. Germline CDR1 SNHLY, CDR2 FYNNEI. The CDR3 sequence is CASSGGGATEQYF. The CDR3 DNA reads TGTGCCAGCAGTGGCGGGGGGGCCACCGAGCAGTACTTC.

V usage is TRBV6-6 and J usage is TRBJ1-5; D gene ambiguous. V was trimmed by 7 bases and J by 1 base, leaving 8 bases between them. CDR1 and CDR2 (germline): MNHNY, SVGAGI (reference sequence). This CDR3 has 13 residues. The CDR3 region is CASMAGSNQPQHF. CDR3 sequence (DNA): TGTGCCAGCATGGCGGGGAGCAATCAGCCCCAGCATTTT.

V is TRBV5-4 and J is TRBJ2-2; 16 bases align to TRBD2. The CDR3 spans 19 residues. V gave up 4 bases and J gave up 4 bases; unmatched junction bases: 10. Germline V gene lookup returns CDR1 SGHNT and CDR2 YYREEE (reference sequence). The CDR3 DNA reads as TGTGCCAGCAGCCCGACCGGGACTAGCGGGAGGGAGATCACCGGGGAGCTGTTTTTT. Amino acids: CASSPTGTSGREITGELFF.

V and J are TRBV19 and TRBJ2-2, with 9 bases lining up with TRBD1. J was trimmed by 3 bases and V by 3 bases; bases with no gene match: 8. Germline assignment: CDR1 LNHDA and CDR2 SQIVND (reference sequence). The CDR3 loop spans 17 amino acids. CDR3 in DNA: TGTGCCAGTAGTATTCTGCCGGGACAGGGTGACACCGGGGAGCTGTTTTTT. Translated, it gives CASSILPGQGDTGELFF.

This chain joins TRBV5-4 and TRBJ1-4, with 8 positions matching TRBD1. The V gene's germline CDR1 is SGHNT and CDR2 YYREEE (reference sequence). The CDR3 has 14 residues. V gave up 4 bases and J gave up 8 bases; unmatched junction bases: 7. The CDR3 coding sequence is TGTGCCAGCAGCCGGACAGGGTCGGAAGAAAAACTGTTTTTT. Translated, it gives CASSRTGSEEKLFF.

The chain employs TRBV5-1 and TRBJ2-2; D perhaps matches TRBD2 (6 bases). V shed 0 bases and J shed 6 bases, with 9 bases lying between them. Looked up from germline, CDR1 is SGHRS and CDR2 is YFSETQ. This CDR3 has 14 residues. The CDR3 reads CASSLAAGSGELFF. CDR3 DNA sequence: TGCGCCAGCAGCTTGGCCGCGGGATCCGGGGAGCTGTTTTTT.

The chain recombines TRBV19 with TRBJ1-1, with D possibly matching TRBD1 (5 bases). Trimming shortened V by 2 bases and J by 1 base, and 11 bases separated the two germline ends. The CDR3 runs 15 residues. Germline loops: CDR1 LNHDA, CDR2 SQIVND (reference sequence). The CDR3 DNA is TGTGCCAGTAGTATAACCAGGGAGGGGAACACTGAAGCTTTCTTT. Translation gives CASSITREGNTEAFF.

This sequence joins TRBV19 and TRBJ2-5; D might be TRBD2 (6 bases). In germline, CDR1 is LNHDA, CDR2 SQIVND (reference sequence). V dropped 2 bases and J dropped 8 bases, with 18 bases sitting between them. There are 15 residues in the CDR3. The DNA of the CDR3 is TGTGCCAGTAGTATAAGGCGGGGTGCTCTAGGTACCCAGTACTTC. Protein product: CASSIRRGALGTQYF.

The rearrangement joins TRBV11-2 to TRBJ1-1; 7 nucleotides line up with TRBD1. Germline V CDR1 and CDR2: SGHAT, FQNNGV. There are 14 residues in the CDR3. J was trimmed by 6 bases and V by 1 base; bases with no gene match: 5. CDR3 in DNA: TGTGCCAGCAGCTTAGGTGCTACAGGGGCTGAAGCTTTCTTT. It encodes CASSLGATGAEAFF.

The chain recombines TRBV19 with TRBJ1-2; D unresolved. V gave up 1 base and J gave up 0 bases, with 18 bases separating them. This CDR3 has 18 amino acids. CDR1 LNHDA and CDR2 SQIVND come from the germline V gene (reference sequence). Here the CDR3 DNA reads TGTGCCAGTAGTATAGTCTCCGGAGGGCAAAAAGCTAACTATGGCTACACCTTC. This encodes CASSIVSGGQKANYGYTF.

The CDR3 coding sequence is TGTGCCAGCAGCTTAGGACTAGCATACAATGAGCAGTTCTTC. Protein sequence: CASSLGLAYNEQFF. The chain has TRBV11-2 and TRBJ2-1, with TRBD2 matching over 7 bases. V lost 1 base and J lost 4; bases outside the gene matches: 1. Germline CDR1 SGHAT, CDR2 FQNNGV. The CDR3 length is 14 residues. Looking up the rest from reference TRBV11-2 and TRBJ2-1 gives the full variable domain: EAGVAQSPRYKIIEKRQSVAFWCNPISGHATLYWYQQILGQGPKLLIQFQNNGVVDDSQLPKDRFSAERLKGVDSTLKIQPAKLEDSAVYLCASSLGLAYNEQFFGPGTRLTVL.

The chain links TRBV25-1 to TRBJ2-1; 7 bases are a match to TRBD2. V shed 1 base and J 8 bases; nucleotides not matched to a gene: 8. This CDR3 has 15 amino acids. The germline CDR1 and CDR2 sequences are MGHDK and SYGVNS. This chain's CDR3 is CASSELWEGYDEQFF. The CDR3, as DNA: TGTGCCAGCAGTGAATTGTGGGAGGGCTATGATGAGCAGTTCTTC.

The V and J genes are TRBV19 and TRBJ2-5; TRBD2 aligns across 8 bases. This CDR3 contains 15 residues. The V segment lost 1 base and the J segment 5 bases; nucleotides outside the gene matches: 6. The germline CDR1 and CDR2 sequences are LNHDA and SQIVND (reference sequence). The CDR3, as DNA: TGTGCCAGTAGTATAGCCAGCGGGAGTCTTGAGACCCAGTACTTC. Amino acids: CASSIASGSLETQYF.

The chain couples TRBV5-6 to TRBJ1-5, with TRBD1 identical over 8 bases. This CDR3 comprises 16 residues. Germline V lookup: CDR1 SGHDT, CDR2 YYEEEE. V shed 4 bases, J shed 1 base, and the junction held 7 bases outside the gene matches. The CDR3: CASSRRGQGSNQPQHF. Here the CDR3 DNA reads TGTGCCAGCAGCCGAAGAGGACAGGGAAGCAATCAGCCCCAGCATTTT.

The chain has TRBV6-5 and TRBJ2-1; TRBD2 matches 11 bases. The J segment lost 8 bases and the V segment lost 5 bases, leaving 5 bases of the junction unmatched. Germline CDR1 reads MNHEY; CDR2 reads SVGAGI. The CDR3 runs to 14 residues. CDR3 residues: CASSNSGRADEQFF. CDR3 sequence (DNA): TGTGCCAGCAGTAATAGCGGGAGGGCGGATGAGCAGTTCTTC.

The V call is TRBV19, the J call TRBJ1-1; no clear D. Trimming cost V 7 bases and J 5 bases, with 17 bases left between them. Germline V gene data show CDR1 as LNHDA and CDR2 as SQIVND (reference sequence). This CDR3 region has 14 residues. This chain's CDR3 is CASTAGGSVTEAFF. The CDR3 DNA is TGTGCCAGTACAGCGGGCGGCAGTGTAACTGAAGCTTTCTTT. Full variable domain (missing parts from reference TRBV19 and TRBJ1-1): DGGITQSPKYLFRKEGQNVTLSCEQNLNHDAMYWYRQDPGQGLRLIYYSQIVNDFQKGDIAEGYSVSREKKESFPLTVTSAQKNPTAFYLCASTAGGSVTEAFFGQGTRLTVV.

This clone was observed a single time. The chain couples TRBV5-1 to TRBJ2-3; 10 bases agree with TRBD2. V lost 4 bases, J lost 0 bases, and 5 bases stayed unmatched. The V gene's germline CDR1 is SGHRS and CDR2 YFSETQ. This CDR3 is 16 amino acids long. CDR3: CASSVTSGVSTDTQYF. Written as DNA, the CDR3 is TGCGCCAGCAGCGTAACTAGCGGGGTTAGCACAGATACGCAGTATTTT.